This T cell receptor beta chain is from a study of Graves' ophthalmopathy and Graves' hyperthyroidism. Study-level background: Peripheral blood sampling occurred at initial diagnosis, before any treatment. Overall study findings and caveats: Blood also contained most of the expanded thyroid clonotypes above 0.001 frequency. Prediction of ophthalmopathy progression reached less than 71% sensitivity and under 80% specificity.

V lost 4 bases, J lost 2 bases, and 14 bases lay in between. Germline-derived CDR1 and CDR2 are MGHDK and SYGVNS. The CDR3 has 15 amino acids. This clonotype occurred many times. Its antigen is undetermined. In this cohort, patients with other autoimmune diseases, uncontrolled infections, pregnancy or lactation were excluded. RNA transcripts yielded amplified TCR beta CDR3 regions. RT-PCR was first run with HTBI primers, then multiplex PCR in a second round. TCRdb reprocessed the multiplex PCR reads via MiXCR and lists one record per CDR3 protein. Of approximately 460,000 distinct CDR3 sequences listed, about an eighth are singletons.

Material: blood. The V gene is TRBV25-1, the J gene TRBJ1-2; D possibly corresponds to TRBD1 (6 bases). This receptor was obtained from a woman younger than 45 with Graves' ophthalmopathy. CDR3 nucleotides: TGTGCCAGCAGTGGGCAAGGGGGTACCAACTATGGCTACACCTTC. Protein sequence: CASSGQGGTNYGYTF.